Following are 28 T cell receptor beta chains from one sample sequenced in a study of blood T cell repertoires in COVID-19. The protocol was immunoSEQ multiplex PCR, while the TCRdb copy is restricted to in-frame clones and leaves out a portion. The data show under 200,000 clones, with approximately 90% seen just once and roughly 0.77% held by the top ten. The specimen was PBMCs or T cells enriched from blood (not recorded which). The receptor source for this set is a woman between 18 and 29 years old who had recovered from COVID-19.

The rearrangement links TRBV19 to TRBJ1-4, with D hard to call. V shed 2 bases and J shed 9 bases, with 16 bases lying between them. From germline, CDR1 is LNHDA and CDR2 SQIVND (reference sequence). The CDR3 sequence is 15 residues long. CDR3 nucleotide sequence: TGTGCCAGTAGTATAACATCTCACGGAGAAAAAAAACTGTTTTTT. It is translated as CASSITSHGEKKLFF.

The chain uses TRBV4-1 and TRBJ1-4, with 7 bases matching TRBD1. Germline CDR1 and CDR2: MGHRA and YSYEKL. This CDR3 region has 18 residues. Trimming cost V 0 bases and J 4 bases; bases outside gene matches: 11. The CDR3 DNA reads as TGCGCCAGCAGCCAAGATCGCATGGTGGGGACAGTTAATGAAAAACTGTTTTTT. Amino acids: CASSQDRMVGTVNEKLFF.

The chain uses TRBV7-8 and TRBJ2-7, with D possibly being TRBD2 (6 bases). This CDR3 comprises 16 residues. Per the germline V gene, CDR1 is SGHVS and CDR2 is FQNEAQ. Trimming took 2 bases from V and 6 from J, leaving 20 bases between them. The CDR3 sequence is CASSLTWGDDPREQYF. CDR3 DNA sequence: TGTGCCAGCAGCTTAACTTGGGGGGACGATCCCCGCGAGCAGTACTTC.

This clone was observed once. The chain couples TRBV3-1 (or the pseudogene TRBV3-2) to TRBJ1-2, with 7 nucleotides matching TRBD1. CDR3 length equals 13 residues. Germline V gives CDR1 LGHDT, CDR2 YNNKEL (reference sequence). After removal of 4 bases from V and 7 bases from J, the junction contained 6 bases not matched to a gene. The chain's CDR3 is CASSREGQFGYTF. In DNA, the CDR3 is TGTGCCAGCAGCCGAGAGGGACAGTTTGGCTACACCTTC.

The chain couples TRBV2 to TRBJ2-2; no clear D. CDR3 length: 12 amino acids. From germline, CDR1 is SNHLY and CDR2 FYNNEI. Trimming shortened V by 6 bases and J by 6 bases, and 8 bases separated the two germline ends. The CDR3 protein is CASSASSGELFF. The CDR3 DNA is TGTGCCAGCAGCGCTAGTTCCGGGGAGCTGTTTTTT.

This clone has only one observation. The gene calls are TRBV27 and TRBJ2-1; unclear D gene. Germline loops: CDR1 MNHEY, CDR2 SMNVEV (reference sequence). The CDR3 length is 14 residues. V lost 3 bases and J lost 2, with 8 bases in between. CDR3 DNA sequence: TGTGCCAGCAGTTTTGCAGGAACCTACAATGAGCAGTTCTTC. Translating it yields CASSFAGTYNEQFF.

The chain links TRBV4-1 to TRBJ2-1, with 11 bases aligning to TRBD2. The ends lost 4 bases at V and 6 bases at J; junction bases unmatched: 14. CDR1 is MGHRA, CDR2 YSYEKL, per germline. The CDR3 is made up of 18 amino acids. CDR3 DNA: TGCGCCAGCAGCCCTAAAGGCCAGACTAGCGGGATTGGCAATGAGCAGTTCTTC. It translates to CASSPKGQTSGIGNEQFF.

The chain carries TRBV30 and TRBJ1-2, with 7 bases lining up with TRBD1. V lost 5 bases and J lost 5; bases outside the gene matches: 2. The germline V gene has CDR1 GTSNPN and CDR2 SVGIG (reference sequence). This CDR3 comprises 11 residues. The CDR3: CAWGDRYGYTF. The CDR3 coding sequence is TGTGCCTGGGGGGACAGATATGGCTACACCTTC.

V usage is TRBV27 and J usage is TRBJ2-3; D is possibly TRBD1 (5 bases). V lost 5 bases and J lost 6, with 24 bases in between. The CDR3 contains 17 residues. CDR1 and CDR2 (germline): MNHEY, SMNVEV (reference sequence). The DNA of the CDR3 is TGTGCCAGCAGTCCCCGACCCTCTTGGACATACTCGGATACGCAGTATTTT. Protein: CASSPRPSWTYSDTQYF.

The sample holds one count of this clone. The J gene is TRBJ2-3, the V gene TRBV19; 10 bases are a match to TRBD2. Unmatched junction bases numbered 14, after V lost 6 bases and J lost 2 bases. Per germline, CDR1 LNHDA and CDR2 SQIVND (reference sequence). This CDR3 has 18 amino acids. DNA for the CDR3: TGTGCCAGTAGATCGGGCCAGCGGGGGGGGCCGAACACAGATACGCAGTATTTT. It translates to CASRSGQRGGPNTDTQYF.

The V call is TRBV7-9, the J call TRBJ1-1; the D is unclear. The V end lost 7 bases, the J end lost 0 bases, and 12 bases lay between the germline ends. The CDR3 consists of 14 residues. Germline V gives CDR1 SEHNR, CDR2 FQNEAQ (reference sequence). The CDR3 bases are TGTGCCAGCACCCGGGGAGGGCTGAACACTGAAGCTTTCTTT. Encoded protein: CASTRGGLNTEAFF.

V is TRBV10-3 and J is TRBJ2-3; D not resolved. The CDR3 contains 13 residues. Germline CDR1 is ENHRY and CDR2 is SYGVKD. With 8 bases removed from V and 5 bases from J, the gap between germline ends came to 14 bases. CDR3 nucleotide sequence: TGTGCCATCCGACCCGAGGTAATAGATACGCAGTATTTT. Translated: CAIRPEVIDTQYF.

The CDR3 DNA follows: TGTGCCAGCAGTGAAGTCCCCGCCGGGGCCTACGAGCAGTACTTC. The encoded protein is CASSEVPAGAYEQYF. The J gene is TRBJ2-7, the V gene TRBV6-1, with D possibly being TRBD2 (5 bases). The CDR3 spans 15 residues. Per germline, CDR1 MNHNS and CDR2 SASEGT. V lost 1 base and J lost 2, with 12 bases in between.

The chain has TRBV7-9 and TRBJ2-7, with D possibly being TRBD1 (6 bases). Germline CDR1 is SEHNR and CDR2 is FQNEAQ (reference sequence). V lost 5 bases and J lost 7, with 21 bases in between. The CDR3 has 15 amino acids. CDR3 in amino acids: CASSPLPRGSGEQYF. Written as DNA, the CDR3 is TGTGCCAGCAGCCCCTTACCCAGGGGCAGTGGAGAGCAGTACTTC.

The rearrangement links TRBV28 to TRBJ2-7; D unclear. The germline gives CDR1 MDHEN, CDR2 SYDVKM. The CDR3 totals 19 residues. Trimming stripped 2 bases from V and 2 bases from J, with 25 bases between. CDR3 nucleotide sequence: TGTGCCAGCAGTTTAGATAACGGCTTAGAGACTTACATCCCCTACGAGCAGTACTTC. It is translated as CASSLDNGLETYIPYEQYF.

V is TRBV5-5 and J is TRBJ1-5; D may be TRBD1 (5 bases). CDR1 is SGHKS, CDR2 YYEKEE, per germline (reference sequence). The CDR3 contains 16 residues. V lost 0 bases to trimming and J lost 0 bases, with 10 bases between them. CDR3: CASSLEGADSNQPQHF. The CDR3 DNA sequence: TGTGCCAGCAGCTTGGAAGGGGCGGATAGCAATCAGCCCCAGCATTTT.

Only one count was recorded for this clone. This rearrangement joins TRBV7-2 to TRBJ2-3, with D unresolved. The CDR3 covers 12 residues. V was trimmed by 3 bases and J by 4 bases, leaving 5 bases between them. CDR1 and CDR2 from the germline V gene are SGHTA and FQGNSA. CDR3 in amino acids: CASSFSADTQYF. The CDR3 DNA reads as TGTGCCAGCAGCTTTTCTGCAGATACGCAGTATTTT. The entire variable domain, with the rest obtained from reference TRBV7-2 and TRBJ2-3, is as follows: GAGVSQSPSNKVTEKGKDVELRCDPISGHTALYWYRQSLGQGLEFLIYFQGNSAPDKSGLPSDRFSAERTGGSVSTLTIQRTQQEDSAVYLCASSFSADTQYFGPGTRLTVL.

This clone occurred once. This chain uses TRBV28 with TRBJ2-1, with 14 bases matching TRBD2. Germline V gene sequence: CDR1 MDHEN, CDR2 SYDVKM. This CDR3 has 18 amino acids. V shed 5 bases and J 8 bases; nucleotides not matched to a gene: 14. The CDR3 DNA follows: TGTGCCAGCAGTCCTCGACACCTGGGACTAGCGGGAGCCGATGAGCAGTTCTTC. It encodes CASSPRHLGLAGADEQFF.

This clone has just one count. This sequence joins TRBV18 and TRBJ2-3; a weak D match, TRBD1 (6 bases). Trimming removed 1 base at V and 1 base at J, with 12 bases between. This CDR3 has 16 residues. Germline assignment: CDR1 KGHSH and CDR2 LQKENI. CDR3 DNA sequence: TGTGCCAGCTCACCACAATCGTCAGGGGGCACAGATACGCAGTATTTT. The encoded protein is CASSPQSSGGTDTQYF. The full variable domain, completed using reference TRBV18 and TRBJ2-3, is NAGVMQNPRHLVRRRGQEARLRCSPMKGHSHVYWYRQLPEEGLKFMVYLQKENIIDESGMPKERFSAEFPKEGPSILRIQQVVRGDSAAYFCASSPQSSGGTDTQYFGPGTRLTVL.

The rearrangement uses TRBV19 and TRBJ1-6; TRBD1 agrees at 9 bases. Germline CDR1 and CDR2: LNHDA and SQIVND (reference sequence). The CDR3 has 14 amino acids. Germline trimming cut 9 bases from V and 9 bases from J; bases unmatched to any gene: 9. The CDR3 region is CARDLGQGGSPLHF. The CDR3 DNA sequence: TGTGCCAGGGACCTGGGACAGGGAGGTTCACCCCTCCACTTT.

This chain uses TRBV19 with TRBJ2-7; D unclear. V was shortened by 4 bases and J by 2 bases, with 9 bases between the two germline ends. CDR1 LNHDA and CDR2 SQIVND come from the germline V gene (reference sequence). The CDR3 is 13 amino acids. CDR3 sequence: CASSSGIPYEQYF. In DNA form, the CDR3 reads TGTGCCAGTAGTAGCGGCATCCCCTACGAGCAGTACTTC.

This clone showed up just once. This CDR3 reads CASRNIQGDTQYF. The CDR3 DNA reads TGTGCCAGCAGGAATATACAGGGGGATACGCAGTATTTT. The chain joins TRBV27 to TRBJ2-3; 7 bases agree with TRBD1. The V and J ends lost 6 bases and 6 bases, in that order; junction bases with no gene match: 6. Per the germline V gene, CDR1 is MNHEY and CDR2 is SMNVEV (reference sequence). The CDR3 length is 13 residues.

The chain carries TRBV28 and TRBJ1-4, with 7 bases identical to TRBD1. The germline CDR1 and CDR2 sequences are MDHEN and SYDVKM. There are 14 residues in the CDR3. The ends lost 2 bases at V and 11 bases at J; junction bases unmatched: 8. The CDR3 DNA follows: TGTGCCAGCAGTTTAAAGGGGGCAGGAGAGAAACTGTTTTTT. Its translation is CASSLKGAGEKLFF.

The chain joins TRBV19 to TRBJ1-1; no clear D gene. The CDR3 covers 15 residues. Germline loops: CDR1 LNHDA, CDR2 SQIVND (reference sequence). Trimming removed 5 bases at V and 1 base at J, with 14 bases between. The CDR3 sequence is CASSPPARGNTEAFF. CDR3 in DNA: TGTGCCAGTAGTCCGCCCGCGCGGGGGAACACTGAAGCTTTCTTT.

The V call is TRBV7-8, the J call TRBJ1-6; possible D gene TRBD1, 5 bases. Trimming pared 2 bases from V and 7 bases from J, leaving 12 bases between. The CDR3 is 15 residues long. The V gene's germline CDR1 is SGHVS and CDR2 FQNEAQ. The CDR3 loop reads CASSLRQGGNSPLHF. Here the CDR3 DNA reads TGTGCCAGCAGCTTAAGGCAGGGAGGGAATTCACCCCTCCACTTT.

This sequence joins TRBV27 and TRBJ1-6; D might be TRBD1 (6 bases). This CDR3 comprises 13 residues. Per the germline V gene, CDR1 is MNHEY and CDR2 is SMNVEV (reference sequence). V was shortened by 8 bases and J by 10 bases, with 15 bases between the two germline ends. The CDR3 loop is CASGMNRDSPLHF. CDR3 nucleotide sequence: TGTGCCAGCGGGATGAACAGGGACTCACCCCTCCACTTT.

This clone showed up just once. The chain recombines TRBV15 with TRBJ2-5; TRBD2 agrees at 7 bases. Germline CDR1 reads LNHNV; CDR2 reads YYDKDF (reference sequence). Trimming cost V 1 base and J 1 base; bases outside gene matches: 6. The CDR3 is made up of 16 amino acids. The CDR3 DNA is TGTGCCACCAGCAGAGGTCGGGGGGTTGGCCAAGAGACCCAGTACTTC. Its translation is CATSRGRGVGQETQYF.

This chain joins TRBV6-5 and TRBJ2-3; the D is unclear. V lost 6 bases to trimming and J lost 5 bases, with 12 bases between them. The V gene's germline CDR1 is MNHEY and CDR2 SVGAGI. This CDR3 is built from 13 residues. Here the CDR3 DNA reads TGTGCCAGCAGGAACGCGCCGAGAGATACGCAGTATTTT. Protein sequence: CASRNAPRDTQYF.